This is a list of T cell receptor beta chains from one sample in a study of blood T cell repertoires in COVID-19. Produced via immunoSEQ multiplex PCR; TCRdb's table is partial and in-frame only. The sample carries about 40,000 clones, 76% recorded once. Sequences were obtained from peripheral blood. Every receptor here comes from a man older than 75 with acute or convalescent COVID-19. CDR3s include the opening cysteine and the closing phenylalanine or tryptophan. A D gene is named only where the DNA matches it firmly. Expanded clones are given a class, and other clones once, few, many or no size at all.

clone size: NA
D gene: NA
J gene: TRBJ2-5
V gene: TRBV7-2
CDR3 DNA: TGTGCCAGCAGCTTAGCGCAGGCAGGGGACCAAGAGACCCAGTACTTC
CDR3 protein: CASSLAQAGDQETQYF

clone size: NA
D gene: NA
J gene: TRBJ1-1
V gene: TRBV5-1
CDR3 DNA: TGCGCCAGCAGCCCTATGGGGGGAAGCGCTGAAGCTTTCTTT
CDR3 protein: CASSPMGGSAEAFF

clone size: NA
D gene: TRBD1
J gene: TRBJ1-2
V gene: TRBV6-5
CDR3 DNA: TGTGCCAGCAGCCGTGGACAGGGGAGAGGCTACACCTTC
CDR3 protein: CASSRGQGRGYTF

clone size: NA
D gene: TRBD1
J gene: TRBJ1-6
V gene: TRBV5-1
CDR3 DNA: TGCGCCAGCAGCTCCGGACAGGGGCGTTCTGATTCACCCCTCCACTTT
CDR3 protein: CASSSGQGRSDSPLHF

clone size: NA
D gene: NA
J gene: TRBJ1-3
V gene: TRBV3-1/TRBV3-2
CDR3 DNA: TGTGCCAGCAGGTCAGGTGGGGGAAACACCATATATTTT
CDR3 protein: CASRSGGGNTIYF

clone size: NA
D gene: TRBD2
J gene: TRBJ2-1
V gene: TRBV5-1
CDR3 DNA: TGCGCCAGCAGCAAAAGAGCCTCCAGCGGGGACGATGAGCAGTTCTTC
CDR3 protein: CASSKRASSGDDEQFF

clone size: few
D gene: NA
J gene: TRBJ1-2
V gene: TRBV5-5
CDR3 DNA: TGTGCCAGCAGCCCCACGACAGGAGGCACCGTCTATGGCTACACCTTC
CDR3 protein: CASSPTTGGTVYGYTF

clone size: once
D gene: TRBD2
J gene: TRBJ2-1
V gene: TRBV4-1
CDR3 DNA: TGCGCCAGCAGCCGAATTAGCGGGACTATTGGCGATGAGCAGTTCTTC
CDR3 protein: CASSRISGTIGDEQFF

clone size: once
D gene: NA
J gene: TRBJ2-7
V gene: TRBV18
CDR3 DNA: TGTGCCAGCTCACCAGAGGCGGGGTCCTACGAGCAGTACTTC
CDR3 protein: CASSPEAGSYEQYF

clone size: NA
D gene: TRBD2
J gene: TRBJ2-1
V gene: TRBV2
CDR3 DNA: TGTGCCACCTATAGCGGGGGGGCGTCCTACAATGAGCAGTTCTTC
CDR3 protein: CATYSGGASYNEQFF

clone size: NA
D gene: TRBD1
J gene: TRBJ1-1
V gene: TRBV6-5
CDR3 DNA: TGTGCCAGCAGTTCCGGGACAGGGGGCGCGAACACTGAAGCTTTCTTT
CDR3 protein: CASSSGTGGANTEAFF